This TCR beta chain was observed in a study of molecular identifiers for immune sequencing clone quantification. The study, taken as a whole, reports: Clones above 20 RNA copies contained over 98% of effector molecules and under 1% of naive molecules.

TCRdb re-called the PCR reads with MiXCR, one entry per CDR3 protein. Of 490,000 or so distinct CDR3 sequences listed, around a fifth were seen once; the top ten hold around 0.86%. As to this clonotype: Its antigen is still unknown. Sequence at one end of the junction differs from germline and may be a read error.

Germline V gene lookup returns CDR1 SQVTM and CDR2 ANQGSEA. This CDR3 is built from 14 residues. Sample: naive CD8+ T cells from blood, with Jurkat cell RNA spiked in. Subset reported: FACS-sorted CD8+CD4-CCR7+CD45RA+ naive T cells. This clonotype was obtained from a human donor in good health. Some libraries in this study had Jurkat cell RNA spiked in. The chain uses TRBV29-1 and TRBJ2-1; 9 nucleotides agree with TRBD1. CDR3 sequence (DNA): TGCAGCGGGATGGACAGGGGCACCTACGATGAGCAGTTCTTC. It codes for CSGMDRGTYDEQFF.